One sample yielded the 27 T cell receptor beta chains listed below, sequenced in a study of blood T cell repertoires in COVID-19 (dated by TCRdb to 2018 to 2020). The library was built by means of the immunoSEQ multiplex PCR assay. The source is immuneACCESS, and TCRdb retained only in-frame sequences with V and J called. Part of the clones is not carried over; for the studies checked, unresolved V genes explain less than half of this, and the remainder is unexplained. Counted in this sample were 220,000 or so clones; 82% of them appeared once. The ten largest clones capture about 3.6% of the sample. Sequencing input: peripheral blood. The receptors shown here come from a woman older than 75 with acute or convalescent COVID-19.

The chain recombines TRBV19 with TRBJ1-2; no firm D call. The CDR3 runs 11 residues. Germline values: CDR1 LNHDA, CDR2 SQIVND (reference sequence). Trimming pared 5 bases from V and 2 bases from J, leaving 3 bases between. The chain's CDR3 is CASSQNYGYTF. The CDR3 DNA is TGTGCCAGTAGTCAGAACTATGGCTACACCTTC.

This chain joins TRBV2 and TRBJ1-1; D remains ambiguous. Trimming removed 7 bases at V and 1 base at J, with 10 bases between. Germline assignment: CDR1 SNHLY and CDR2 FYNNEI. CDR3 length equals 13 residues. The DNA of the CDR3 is TGTGCCAGCAACCCCGGGAGGAACACTGAAGCTTTCTTT. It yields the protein CASNPGRNTEAFF.

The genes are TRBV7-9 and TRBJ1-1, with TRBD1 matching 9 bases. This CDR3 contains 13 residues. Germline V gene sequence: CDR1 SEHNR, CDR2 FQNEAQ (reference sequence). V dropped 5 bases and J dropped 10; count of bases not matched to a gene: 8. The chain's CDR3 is CASSGRTGGTAFF. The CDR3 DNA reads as TGTGCCAGCAGCGGTCGAACAGGGGGCACAGCTTTCTTT.

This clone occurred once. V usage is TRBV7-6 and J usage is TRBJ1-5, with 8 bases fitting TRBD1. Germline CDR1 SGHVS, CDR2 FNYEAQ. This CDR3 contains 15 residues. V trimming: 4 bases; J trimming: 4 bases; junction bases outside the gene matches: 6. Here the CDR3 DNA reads TGTGCCAGCAGCTCGAGGGGGGACAGGAATCAGCCCCAGCATTTT. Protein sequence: CASSSRGDRNQPQHF.

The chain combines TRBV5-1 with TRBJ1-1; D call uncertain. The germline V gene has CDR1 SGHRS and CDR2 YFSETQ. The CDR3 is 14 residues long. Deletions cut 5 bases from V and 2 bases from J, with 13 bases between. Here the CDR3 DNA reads TGCGCCAGCAGAAGCTGGTTCGTAAACACTGAAGCTTTCTTT. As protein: CASRSWFVNTEAFF.

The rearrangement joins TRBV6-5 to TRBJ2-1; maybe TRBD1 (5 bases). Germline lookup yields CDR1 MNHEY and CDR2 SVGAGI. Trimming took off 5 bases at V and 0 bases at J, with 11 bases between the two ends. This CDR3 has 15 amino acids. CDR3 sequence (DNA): TGTGCCAGCAGTCCCTGGGGCAGCTCCTACAATGAGCAGTTCTTC. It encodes CASSPWGSSYNEQFF.

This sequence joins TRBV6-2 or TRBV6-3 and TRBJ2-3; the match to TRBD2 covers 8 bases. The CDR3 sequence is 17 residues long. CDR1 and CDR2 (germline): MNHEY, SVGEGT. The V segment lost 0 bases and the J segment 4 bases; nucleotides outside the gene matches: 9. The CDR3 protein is CASSYSPGLGSPDTQYF. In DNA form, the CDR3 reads TGTGCCAGCAGTTACTCCCCGGGACTAGGATCCCCAGATACGCAGTATTTT.

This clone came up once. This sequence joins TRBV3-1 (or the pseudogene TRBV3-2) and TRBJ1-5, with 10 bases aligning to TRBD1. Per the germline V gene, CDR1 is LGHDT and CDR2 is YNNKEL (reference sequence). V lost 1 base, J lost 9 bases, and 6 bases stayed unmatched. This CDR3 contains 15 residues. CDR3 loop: CASSQGTGGQLPQHF. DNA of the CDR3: TGTGCCAGCAGCCAAGGGACAGGGGGTCAACTGCCCCAGCATTTT.

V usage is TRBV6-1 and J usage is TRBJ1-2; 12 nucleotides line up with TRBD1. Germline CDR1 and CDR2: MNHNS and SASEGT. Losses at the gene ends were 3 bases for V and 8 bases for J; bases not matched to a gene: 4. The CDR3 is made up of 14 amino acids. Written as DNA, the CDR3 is TGTGCCAGCAGTGAGGGACAGGGGGCGAGAGGCTACACCTTC. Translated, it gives CASSEGQGARGYTF.

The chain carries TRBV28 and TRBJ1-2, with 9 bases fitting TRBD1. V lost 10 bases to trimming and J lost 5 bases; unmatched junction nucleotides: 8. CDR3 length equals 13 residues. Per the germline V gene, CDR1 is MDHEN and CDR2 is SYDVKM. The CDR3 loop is CAIGLDRGYGYTF. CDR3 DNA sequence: TGTGCCATCGGGTTGGACAGGGGTTATGGCTACACCTTC.

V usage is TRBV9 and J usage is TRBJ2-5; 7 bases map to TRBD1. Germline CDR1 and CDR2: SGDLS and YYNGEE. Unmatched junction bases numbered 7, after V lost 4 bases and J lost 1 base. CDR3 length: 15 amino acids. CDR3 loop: CASSPITGVQETQYF. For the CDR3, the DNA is TGTGCCAGCAGCCCAATTACAGGGGTCCAAGAGACCCAGTACTTC.

CDR3 in amino acids: CASSLAPGQAGGNTGELFF. CDR3 DNA: TGTGCCAGCAGCTTAGCTCCGGGACAGGCAGGGGGGAACACCGGGGAGCTGTTTTTT. The gene calls are TRBV11-3 and TRBJ2-2, with 8 bases that match TRBD1. V shed 1 base, J shed 1 base, and the junction held 11 bases outside the gene matches. Germline loops: CDR1 SGHNT, CDR2 YENEEA. The CDR3 consists of 19 residues.

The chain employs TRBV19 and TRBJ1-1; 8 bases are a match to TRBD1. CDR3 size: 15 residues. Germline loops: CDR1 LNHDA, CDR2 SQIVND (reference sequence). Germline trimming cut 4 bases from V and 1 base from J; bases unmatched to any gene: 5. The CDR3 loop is CASSNPGGWNTEAFF. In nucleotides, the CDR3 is TGTGCCAGTAGTAACCCAGGGGGCTGGAACACTGAAGCTTTCTTT.

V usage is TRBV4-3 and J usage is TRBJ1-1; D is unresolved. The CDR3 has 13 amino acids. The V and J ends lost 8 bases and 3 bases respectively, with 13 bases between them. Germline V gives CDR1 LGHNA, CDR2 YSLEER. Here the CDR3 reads CASGREGDTEAFF. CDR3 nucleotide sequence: TGCGCCAGCGGGAGGGAAGGTGACACTGAAGCTTTCTTT.

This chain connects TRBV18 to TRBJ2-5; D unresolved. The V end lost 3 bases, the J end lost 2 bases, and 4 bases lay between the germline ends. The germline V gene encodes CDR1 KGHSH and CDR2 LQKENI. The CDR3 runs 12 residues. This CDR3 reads CASSPGQETQYF. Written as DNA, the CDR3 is TGTGCCAGCTCACCCGGTCAAGAGACCCAGTACTTC.

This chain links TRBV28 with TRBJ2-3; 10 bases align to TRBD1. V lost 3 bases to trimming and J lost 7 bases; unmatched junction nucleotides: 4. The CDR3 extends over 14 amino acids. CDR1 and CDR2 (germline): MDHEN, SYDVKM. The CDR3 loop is CASSFRDRGYTQYF. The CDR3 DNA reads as TGTGCCAGCAGTTTCCGGGACAGGGGATATACGCAGTATTTT.

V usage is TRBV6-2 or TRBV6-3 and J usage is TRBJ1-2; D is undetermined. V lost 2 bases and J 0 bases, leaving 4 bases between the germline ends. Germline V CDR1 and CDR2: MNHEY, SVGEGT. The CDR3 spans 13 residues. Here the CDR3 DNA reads TGTGCCAGCAGTTACCGGGCTAACTATGGCTACACCTTC. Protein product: CASSYRANYGYTF.

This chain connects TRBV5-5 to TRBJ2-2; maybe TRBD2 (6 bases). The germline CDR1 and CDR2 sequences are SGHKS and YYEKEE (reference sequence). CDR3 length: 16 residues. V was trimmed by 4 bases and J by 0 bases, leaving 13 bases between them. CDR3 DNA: TGTGCCAGCAGCCCCCGGGACTCTACGAACACCGGGGAGCTGTTTTTT. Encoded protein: CASSPRDSTNTGELFF.

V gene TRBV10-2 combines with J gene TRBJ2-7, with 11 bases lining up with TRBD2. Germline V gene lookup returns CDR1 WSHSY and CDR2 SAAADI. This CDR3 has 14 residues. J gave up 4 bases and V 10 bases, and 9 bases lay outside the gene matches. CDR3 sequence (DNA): TGCGCCACCGTAACTAGCGGGGGACGATACGAGCAGTACTTC. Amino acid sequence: CATVTSGGRYEQYF.

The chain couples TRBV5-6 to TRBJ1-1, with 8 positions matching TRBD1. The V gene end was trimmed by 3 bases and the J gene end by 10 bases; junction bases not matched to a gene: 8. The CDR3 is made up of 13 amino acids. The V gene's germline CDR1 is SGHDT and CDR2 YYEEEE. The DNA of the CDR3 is TGTGCCAGCAGCTGGGAAAGACAGGGGTTAGCTTTCTTT. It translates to CASSWERQGLAFF.

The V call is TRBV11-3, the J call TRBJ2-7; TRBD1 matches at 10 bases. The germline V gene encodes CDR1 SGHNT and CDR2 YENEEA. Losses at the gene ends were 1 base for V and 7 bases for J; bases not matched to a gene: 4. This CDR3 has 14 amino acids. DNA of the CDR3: TGTGCCAGCAGCTTAGGGACAGGGGGTGGAGAGCAGTACTTC. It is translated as CASSLGTGGGEQYF.

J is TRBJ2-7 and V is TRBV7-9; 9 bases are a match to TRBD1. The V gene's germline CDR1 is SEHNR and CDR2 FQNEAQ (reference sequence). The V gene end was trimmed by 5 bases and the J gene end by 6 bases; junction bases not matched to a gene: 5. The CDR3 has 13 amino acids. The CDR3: CASSRTGEVEQYF. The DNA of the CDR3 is TGTGCCAGCAGCCGGACAGGGGAGGTCGAGCAGTACTTC.

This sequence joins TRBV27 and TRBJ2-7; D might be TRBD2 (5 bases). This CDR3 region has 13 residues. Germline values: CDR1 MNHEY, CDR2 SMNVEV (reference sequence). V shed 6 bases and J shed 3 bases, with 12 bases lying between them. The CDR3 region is CASRPGSLYEQYF. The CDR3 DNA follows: TGTGCCAGCAGACCGGGGAGCCTCTACGAGCAGTACTTC.

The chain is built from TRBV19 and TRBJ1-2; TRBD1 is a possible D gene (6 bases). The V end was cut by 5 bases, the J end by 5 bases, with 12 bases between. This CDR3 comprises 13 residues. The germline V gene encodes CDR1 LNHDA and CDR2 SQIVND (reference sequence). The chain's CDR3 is CASSLYRDYGYTF. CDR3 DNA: TGTGCCAGTAGTCTCTACAGGGATTATGGCTACACCTTC.

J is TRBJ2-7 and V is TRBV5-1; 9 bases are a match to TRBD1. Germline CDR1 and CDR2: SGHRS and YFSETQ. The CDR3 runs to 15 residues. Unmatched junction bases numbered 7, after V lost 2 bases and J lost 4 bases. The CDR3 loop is CASSFGTGQQYEQYF. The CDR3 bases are TGCGCCAGCAGCTTCGGGACAGGGCAGCAATACGAGCAGTACTTC.

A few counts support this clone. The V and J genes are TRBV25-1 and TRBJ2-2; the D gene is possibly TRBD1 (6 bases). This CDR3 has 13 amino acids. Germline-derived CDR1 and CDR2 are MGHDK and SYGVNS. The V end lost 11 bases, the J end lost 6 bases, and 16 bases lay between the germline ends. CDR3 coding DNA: TGTGCCTCCTCAGAGGGGGAGTCCGGGGAGCTGTTTTTT. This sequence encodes CASSEGESGELFF.

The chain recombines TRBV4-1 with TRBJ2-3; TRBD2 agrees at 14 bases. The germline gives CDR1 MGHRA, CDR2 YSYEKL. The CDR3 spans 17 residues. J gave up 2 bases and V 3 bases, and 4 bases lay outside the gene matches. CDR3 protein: CASSHPGLAGDTDTQYF. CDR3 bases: TGCGCCAGCAGCCACCCGGGACTAGCGGGGGACACAGATACGCAGTATTTT.